The text below deals with one TCR beta chain. These data come from a study of T cell responses to AZD1222 COVID-19 vaccine. Measured with immunoSEQ multiplex PCR; TCRdb has only the in-frame clones, and not every one. The profile shows 100,000 to 120,000 clones, about 90% of them singletons. The CDR3 covers 14 residues. Germline V lookup: CDR1 SGHAT, CDR2 FQNNGV. V lost 8 bases, J lost 2 bases, and 13 bases lay in between. This clonotype originated in an adult who received the AZD1222 COVID-19 vaccine. The J gene is TRBJ2-1, the V gene TRBV11-2, with D unclear. Sequenced here: peripheral blood, sampled 28 days after the second AZD1222 dose. CDR3 coding DNA: TGTGCCAGCTTGGGATCCTGGACCTACAATGAGCAGTTCTTC. Amino acids: CASLGSWTYNEQFF.